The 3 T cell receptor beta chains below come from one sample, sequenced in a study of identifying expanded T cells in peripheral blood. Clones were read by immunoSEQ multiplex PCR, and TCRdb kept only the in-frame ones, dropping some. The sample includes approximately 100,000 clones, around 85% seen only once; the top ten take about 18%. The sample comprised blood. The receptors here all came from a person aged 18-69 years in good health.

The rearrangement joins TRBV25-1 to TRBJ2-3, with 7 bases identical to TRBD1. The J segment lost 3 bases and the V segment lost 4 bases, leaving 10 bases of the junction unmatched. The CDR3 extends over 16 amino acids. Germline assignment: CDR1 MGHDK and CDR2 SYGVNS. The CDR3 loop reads CASSVFGQGVTDTQYF. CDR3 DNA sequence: TGTGCCAGCAGTGTTTTTGGTCAGGGGGTAACAGATACGCAGTATTTT.

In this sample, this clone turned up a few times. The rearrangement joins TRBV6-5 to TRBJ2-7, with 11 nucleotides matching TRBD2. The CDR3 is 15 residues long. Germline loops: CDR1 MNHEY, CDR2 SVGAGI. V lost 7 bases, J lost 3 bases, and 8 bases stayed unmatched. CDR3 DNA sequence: TGTGCCAGCACCCTCGAAGGGACTAGCGGCTACGAGCAGTACTTC. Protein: CASTLEGTSGYEQYF.

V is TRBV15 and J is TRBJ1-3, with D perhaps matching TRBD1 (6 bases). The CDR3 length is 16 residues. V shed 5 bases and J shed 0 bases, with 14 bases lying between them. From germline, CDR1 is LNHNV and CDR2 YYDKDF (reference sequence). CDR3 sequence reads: CATSDPEGVSGNTIYF. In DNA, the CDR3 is TGTGCCACCAGCGACCCGGAGGGGGTCTCTGGAAACACCATATATTTT.